The source of this T cell receptor beta chain is a study of cytomegalovirus exposure and HLA in healthy donors. Germline loops: CDR1 SEHNR, CDR2 FQNEAQ (reference sequence). This CDR3 contains 17 residues. V was clipped by 0 bases and J by 0 bases, with 15 bases between them. Healthy donors of bone marrow made up the group. Of note for this clone: The antigen remains unidentified.

Overall study findings and caveats: In all likelihood, a cluster of highly shared sequence variants was a sequencing artifact.

Use of 60 Vbeta and 13 Jbeta primers characterized the PCR. The data were produced by immunoSEQ multiplex PCR, yet TCRdb's version contains in-frame clones alone and is incomplete. The sample records 110,000 to 150,000 clones, under 90% being singletons. The rearrangement uses TRBV7-9 and TRBJ2-7, with D uncertain. The clonotype comes from a boy between 2 and 10 years old in good health and CMV-seronegative. The material sequenced was PBMCs. In DNA, the CDR3 is TGTGCCAGCAGCTTAGCCCTACCCGCTGATCGCTCCTACGAGCAGTACTTC. Translation gives CASSLALPADRSYEQYF. Filled out from reference TRBV7-9 and TRBJ2-7, the complete variable domain reads DTGVSQNPRHKITKRGQNVTFRCDPISEHNRLYWYRQTLGQGPEFLTYFQNEAQLEKSRLLSDRFSAERPKGSFSTLEIQRTEQGDSAMYLCASSLALPADRSYEQYFGPGTRLTVT.